Below are 9 T cell receptor beta chains sequenced from a single sample in a study of regulatory T cells in long-lasting Graves disease. The time point denotes: persistent/refractory GD, antithyroid drugs over 5 years with positive TRAb. PBMC RNA served as the TCR library source. Combining iRepertoire HTBI primers with Arm-PCR of CDR3 regions, the authors built TCR beta libraries. Each CDR3 protein gets one entry after TCRdb re-called the multiplex PCR reads with MiXCR. This table holds a few hundred thousand distinct CDR3 sequences, 20% to 25% found once. Material: peripheral blood mononuclear cells (PBMCs), obtained when the disease was refractory, from a patient treated with antithyroid drugs. These receptors were collected from a female donor with Graves disease.

Ten or more counts support this clonotype. The chain uses TRBV2 and TRBJ1-6; 10 bases match TRBD1. This CDR3 region has 14 residues. Germline CDR1 reads SNHLY; CDR2 reads FYNNEI. Trimming took 5 bases from V and 8 from J; bases not matched to a gene: 3. DNA for the CDR3: TGTGCCAGCAGTCGACAGGGGGCTGATTCACCCCTCCACTTT. This codes for CASSRQGADSPLHF. The variable domain in full, with the rest retrieved from reference TRBV2 and TRBJ1-6, is EPEVTQTPSHQVTQMGQEVILRCVPISNHLYFYWYRQILGQKVEFLVSFYNNEISEKSEIFDDQFSVERPDGSNFTLKIRSTKLEDSAMYFCASSRQGADSPLHFGNGTRLTVT.

The chain is built from TRBV10-3 and TRBJ1-2; no clear D gene. V was pared by 3 bases and J by 3 bases, with 8 bases between. This CDR3 has 13 residues. Germline lookup yields CDR1 ENHRY and CDR2 SYGVKD. This CDR3 is CAISDLVDYGYTF. Written as DNA, the CDR3 is TGTGCCATCAGTGATTTGGTCGACTATGGCTACACCTTC.

This clonotype was recorded at least ten times. V gene TRBV20-1 combines with J gene TRBJ2-5; 9 bases align to TRBD1. Unmatched junction bases numbered 10, after V lost 5 bases and J lost 0 bases. CDR1 and CDR2 from the germline V gene are DFQATT and SNEGSKA (reference sequence). The CDR3 covers 16 residues. Here the CDR3 reads CSAQNPGQGYQETQYF. CDR3 nucleotides: TGCAGTGCTCAGAACCCGGGACAGGGTTACCAAGAGACCCAGTACTTC.

The chain recombines TRBV11-2 with TRBJ1-2; D unclear. The CDR3 loop spans 15 amino acids. Germline values: CDR1 SGHAT, CDR2 FQNNGV. V lost 5 bases and J 0 bases, leaving 13 bases between the germline ends. CDR3 amino acids: CASSTSAPANYGYTF. The CDR3 DNA sequence: TGTGCCAGCAGCACCTCCGCTCCCGCTAACTATGGCTACACCTTC.

This clonotype was counted ten times or more. This chain uses TRBV29-1 with TRBJ1-1, with 8 bases identical to TRBD1. The CDR3 sequence is 11 residues long. Per the germline V gene, CDR1 is SQVTM and CDR2 is ANQGSEA. V lost 7 bases and J lost 6; bases outside the gene matches: 4. DNA for the CDR3: TGCAGCGCCGACAGGGGTGCTGAAGCTTTCTTT. Amino acid sequence: CSADRGAEAFF.

A word on this clonotype: A clone one base away is much larger, so this may be a read error. The chain uses TRBV24-1 and TRBJ1-1; D unresolved. From germline, CDR1 is KGHDR and CDR2 SFDVKD. This CDR3 is built from 12 residues. CDR3 in DNA: TGTGCCACCAGTGATTCTCTGGGTGAAGCTCTCTTT. As protein: CATSDSLGEALF.

The chain joins TRBV7-9 to TRBJ2-1, with 13 bases matching TRBD2. The length of the CDR3 is 14 residues. From germline, CDR1 is SEHNR and CDR2 FQNEAQ (reference sequence). Germline trimming cut 8 bases from V and 8 bases from J; bases unmatched to any gene: 6. The CDR3 sequence: CASGGLAGLYEQFF. CDR3 sequence (DNA): TGTGCCAGCGGGGGACTAGCGGGATTGTATGAGCAGTTCTTC.

This clonotype was counted at least ten times. The rearrangement uses TRBV7-2 and TRBJ1-1, with D possibly matching TRBD1 (5 bases). The CDR3 loop spans 13 amino acids. The germline V gene has CDR1 SGHTA and CDR2 FQGNSA. V was clipped by 1 base and J by 7 bases, with 10 bases between them. CDR3 protein: CASSLGRANEAFF. In DNA form, the CDR3 reads TGTGCCAGCAGCTTAGGCAGGGCTAATGAAGCTTTCTTT.

V usage is TRBV7-8 and J usage is TRBJ2-7, with TRBD2 matching 7 bases. The CDR3 spans 12 residues. Germline V CDR1 and CDR2: SGHVS, FQNEAQ. Trimming took 8 bases from V and 5 from J; bases not matched to a gene: 6. CDR3 nucleotide sequence: TGTGCCAGCGAAGCAGGGAGGGACGAGCAGTACTTC. Translation: CASEAGRDEQYF. The entire variable domain, with the rest obtained from reference TRBV7-8 and TRBJ2-7, is as follows: GAGVSQSPRYKVAKRGQDVALRCDPISGHVSLFWYQQALGQGPEFLTYFQNEAQLDKSGLPSDRFFAERPEGSVSTLKIQRTQQEDSAVYLCASEAGRDEQYFGPGTRLTVT.